These 29 T cell receptor beta chains share one sample of origin, sequenced in a study of control samples from healthy donors and cancer patients. Libraries were prepared by immunoSEQ multiplex PCR; TCRdb keeps only in-frame clonotypes and omits some of them. Here the sample spans about 140,000 clones, about 90% being singletons. Sequencing was carried out using blood. All receptors derive from a young man in good health.

The chain joins TRBV2 to TRBJ1-4; a possible D gene is TRBD1 (5 bases). The CDR3 extends over 14 amino acids. The germline V and J ends were trimmed by 3 bases and 7 bases, with 12 bases remaining between them. Germline V gene sequence: CDR1 SNHLY, CDR2 FYNNEI. The CDR3 bases are TGTGCCAGCAGTGACCCCGCAAGGGGTGAAAAACTGTTTTTT. As protein: CASSDPARGEKLFF.

The chain couples TRBV7-9 to TRBJ2-5; D unresolved. This CDR3 is built from 16 residues. Germline V gene lookup returns CDR1 SEHNR and CDR2 FQNEAQ (reference sequence). V shed 0 bases and J shed 0 bases, with 11 bases lying between them. Here the CDR3 reads CASSLAFQDNQETQYF. The CDR3 bases are TGTGCCAGCAGCTTAGCTTTCCAGGATAACCAAGAGACCCAGTACTTC. Drawing the rest from reference TRBV7-9 and TRBJ2-5, the complete variable domain is DTGVSQNPRHKITKRGQNVTFRCDPISEHNRLYWYRQTLGQGPEFLTYFQNEAQLEKSRLLSDRFSAERPKGSFSTLEIQRTEQGDSAMYLCASSLAFQDNQETQYFGPGTRLLVL.

J is TRBJ2-1 and V is TRBV7-9, with 8 bases aligning to TRBD2. V trimming: 3 bases; J trimming: 6 bases; junction bases outside the gene matches: 4. The CDR3 totals 14 residues. In germline, CDR1 is SEHNR, CDR2 FQNEAQ (reference sequence). As DNA, the CDR3 is TGTGCCAGCAGCTTGGTCCGGGAGGGCAATGAGCAGTTCTTC. It specifies CASSLVREGNEQFF.

The chain has TRBV11-1 and TRBJ1-1; weak D call: TRBD1 (6 bases). This CDR3 spans 16 amino acids. In germline, CDR1 is SGHAT, CDR2 FQDESV (reference sequence). V lost 3 bases to trimming and J lost 2 bases, with 16 bases between them. The CDR3 sequence: CASSLNRAPANTEAFF. The CDR3 region has the DNA TGTGCCAGCAGCTTGAACAGGGCCCCGGCCAACACTGAAGCTTTCTTT. Filled out from reference TRBV11-1 and TRBJ1-1, the complete variable domain reads EAEVAQSPRYKITEKSQAVAFWCDPISGHATLYWYRQILGQGPELLVQFQDESVVDDSQLPKDRFSAERLKGVDSTLKIQPAELGDSAMYLCASSLNRAPANTEAFFGQGTRLTVV.

This clone was recorded a few times. The J gene is TRBJ1-3, the V gene TRBV7-2, with D uncertain. This CDR3 comprises 17 residues. The germline gives CDR1 SGHTA, CDR2 FQGNSA. With 3 bases removed from V and 0 bases from J, the gap between germline ends came to 15 bases. CDR3: CASSFLPPGRSGNTIYF. In DNA form, the CDR3 reads TGTGCCAGCAGCTTCCTCCCCCCGGGCCGCTCTGGAAACACCATATATTTT.

This clone was found a few times. This chain links TRBV15 with TRBJ1-4, with D hard to call. This CDR3 has 13 residues. CDR1 is LNHNV, CDR2 YYDKDF, per germline (reference sequence). V lost 9 bases and J lost 0, with 8 bases in between. CDR3: CATPDATNEKLFF. CDR3 sequence (DNA): TGTGCCACGCCGGATGCAACTAATGAAAAACTGTTTTTT.

The DNA for the CDR3 is TGTGCCAGCAGCTTGCACGGGGCAGATACGCAGTATTTT. It specifies CASSLHGADTQYF. The rearrangement links TRBV5-5 to TRBJ2-3; tentatively, D is TRBD2 (5 bases). V gave up 1 base and J gave up 4 bases, with 7 bases separating them. From germline, CDR1 is SGHKS and CDR2 YYEKEE (reference sequence). CDR3 length: 13 residues.

This CDR3 is CASSAFGGKSGTEAFF. DNA for the CDR3: TGTGCCAGCAGTGCCTTCGGGGGGAAGTCCGGCACTGAAGCTTTCTTT. The V and J genes are TRBV25-1 and TRBJ1-1, with D possibly TRBD1 on 5 matching bases. The germline CDR1 and CDR2 sequences are MGHDK and SYGVNS. Trimming cost V 4 bases and J 4 bases, with 19 bases left between them. The CDR3 covers 16 residues. Filled out from reference TRBV25-1 and TRBJ1-1, the complete variable domain reads EADIYQTPRYLVIGTGKKITLECSQTMGHDKMYWYQQDPGMELHLIHYSYGVNSTEKGDLSSESTVSRIRTEHFPLTLESARPSHTSQYLCASSAFGGKSGTEAFFGQGTRLTVV.

The rearrangement uses TRBV2 and TRBJ1-5, with TRBD1 identical over 7 bases. The CDR3 has 15 amino acids. CDR1 is SNHLY, CDR2 FYNNEI, per germline. V was clipped by 4 bases and J by 1 base; unmatched bases: 4. CDR3 bases: TGTGCCAGCAGTGGACAGGGTGAAAGCAATCAGCCCCAGCATTTT. Protein product: CASSGQGESNQPQHF.

This chain links TRBV5-6 with TRBJ2-2, with 12 nucleotides matching TRBD2. From germline, CDR1 is SGHDT and CDR2 YYEEEE. This CDR3 is built from 17 residues. V shed 2 bases, J shed 3 bases, and the junction held 5 bases outside the gene matches. The DNA for the CDR3 is TGTGCCAGCAGCTTAACTAGCGGGGGGCCGTACACCGGGGAGCTGTTTTTT. This translates into CASSLTSGGPYTGELFF.

A word on this clone: Other DNA sequences within the sample encode an identical CDR3. The chain couples TRBV7-9 to TRBJ2-5, with 8 bases identical to TRBD1. The trim removed 6 bases at V and 2 bases at J, leaving 5 bases unmatched. Germline CDR1 is SEHNR and CDR2 is FQNEAQ (reference sequence). The CDR3 is 14 residues long. The CDR3 coding sequence is TGTGCCAGCAGTCGTACAGGGGGTCAAGAGACCCAGTACTTC. As protein: CASSRTGGQETQYF.

The chain is built from TRBV7-6 and TRBJ2-5; D assignment may be TRBD1 or TRBD2 (7 bases each). Trimming shortened V by 3 bases and J by 5 bases, and 13 bases separated the two germline ends. From germline, CDR1 is SGHVS and CDR2 FNYEAQ. The length of the CDR3 is 14 residues. CDR3 nucleotide sequence: TGTGCCAGCAGCTTGCAGGGGGGGAGGGAGACCCAGTACTTC. Its translation is CASSLQGGRETQYF.

A few counts support this clone. The chain couples TRBV14 to TRBJ2-7, with no clear D. CDR1 SGHDN and CDR2 FVKESK come from the germline V gene. Trimming shortened V by 1 base and J by 6 bases, and 16 bases separated the two germline ends. The CDR3 covers 15 residues. The CDR3 protein is CASSQVLGSYREQYF. The CDR3 DNA follows: TGTGCCAGCAGCCAAGTATTGGGTAGCTACCGCGAGCAGTACTTC.

The chain combines TRBV28 with TRBJ1-4, with 7 bases identical to TRBD1. J was trimmed by 8 bases and V by 4 bases; bases with no gene match: 7. Germline V lookup: CDR1 MDHEN, CDR2 SYDVKM. The CDR3 totals 14 residues. The CDR3 region is CASSSPGGQEKLFF. DNA for the CDR3: TGTGCCAGCAGTTCTCCAGGGGGTCAAGAAAAACTGTTTTTT.

This clone has only a few counts. The gene calls are TRBV6-1 and TRBJ1-4; the D gene is possibly TRBD1 (5 bases). The V end lost 0 bases, the J end lost 0 bases, and 14 bases lay between the germline ends. The length of the CDR3 is 18 residues. Germline V gives CDR1 MNHNS, CDR2 SASEGT. CDR3 sequence (DNA): TGTGCCAGCAGTGAAGCGATACGGGGCTCTGCAACTAATGAAAAACTGTTTTTT. This encodes CASSEAIRGSATNEKLFF.

The CDR3: CASSLTVGTNQPQHF. The CDR3, as DNA: TGCGCCAGCAGCCTCACCGTGGGAACGAATCAGCCCCAGCATTTT. V usage is TRBV4-3 and J usage is TRBJ1-5; no definite D call. In germline, CDR1 is LGHNA, CDR2 YSLEER. With 4 bases removed from V and 4 bases from J, the gap between germline ends came to 14 bases. The length of the CDR3 is 15 residues.

The V gene is TRBV10-3, the J gene TRBJ2-2, with 12 bases that match TRBD2. Germline trimming cut 0 bases from V and 0 bases from J; bases unmatched to any gene: 8. Germline V gene data show CDR1 as ENHRY and CDR2 as SYGVKD. The CDR3 covers 20 residues. CDR3 protein: CAISESIILAGGPNTGELFF. As DNA, the CDR3 is TGTGCCATCAGTGAGTCGATTATACTAGCGGGGGGCCCGAACACCGGGGAGCTGTTTTTT.

The genes are TRBV7-3 and TRBJ2-7; D gene unclear. With 4 bases removed from V and 2 bases from J, the gap between germline ends came to 12 bases. Germline-derived CDR1 and CDR2 are SGHTA and FQGTGA. The CDR3 covers 14 residues. The DNA for the CDR3 is TGTGCCAGCAGCTCCTCGGACGGTCCCTACGAGCAGTACTTC. Encoded protein: CASSSSDGPYEQYF.

This chain connects TRBV7-6 to TRBJ1-1, with no clear D. Germline V CDR1 and CDR2: SGHVS, FNYEAQ. Trimming took off 4 bases at V and 4 bases at J, with 10 bases between the two ends. CDR3 size: 13 residues. CDR3 in amino acids: CASSSSGVTEAFF. As DNA, the CDR3 is TGTGCCAGCAGCTCCTCCGGGGTCACTGAAGCTTTCTTT.

The CDR3 loop reads CASSRLAVITDDQETQYF. In DNA form, the CDR3 reads TGCGCCAGCAGTCGATTAGCCGTCATTACGGATGATCAAGAGACCCAGTACTTC. The gene calls are TRBV5-1 and TRBJ2-5; no clear D gene. V lost 5 bases, J lost 2 bases, and 25 bases lay in between. The CDR3 runs to 18 residues. The germline V gene has CDR1 SGHRS and CDR2 YFSETQ. The full variable domain, its missing parts supplied by reference TRBV5-1 and TRBJ2-5, is KAGVTQTPRYLIKTRGQQVTLSCSPISGHRSVSWYQQTPGQGLQFLFEYFSETQRNKGNFPGRFSGRQFSNSRSEMNVSTLELGDSALYLCASSRLAVITDDQETQYFGPGTRLLVL.

The chain combines TRBV5-4 with TRBJ2-7; 8 nucleotides agree with TRBD2. V lost 4 bases and J lost 3; bases outside the gene matches: 9. Germline lookup yields CDR1 SGHNT and CDR2 YYREEE (reference sequence). The CDR3 sequence is 15 residues long. The CDR3 DNA reads as TGTGCCAGCAGCCGGGGGGGGGCAGGAAGCTACGAGCAGTACTTC. It yields the protein CASSRGGAGSYEQYF.

In this sample, this clone turned up once. The V call is TRBV4-1, the J call TRBJ2-7; D is undetermined. The CDR3 is made up of 14 amino acids. Germline-derived CDR1 and CDR2 are MGHRA and YSYEKL. Trimming stripped 0 bases from V and 3 bases from J, with 9 bases between. The CDR3 region is CASSQDTTDYEQYF. CDR3 DNA sequence: TGCGCCAGCAGCCAAGATACCACCGACTACGAGCAGTACTTC.

The genes are TRBV30 and TRBJ1-2; D perhaps matches TRBD1 (6 bases). V shed 0 bases and J shed 8 bases, with 10 bases lying between them. Germline assignment: CDR1 GTSNPN and CDR2 SVGIG (reference sequence). This CDR3 spans 12 amino acids. The CDR3 DNA reads as TGTGCCTGGAGTGTGGGGGGACAAGGCTACACCTTC. Translating it yields CAWSVGGQGYTF. Based on the CDR3 plus reference TRBV30 and TRBJ1-2, the full variable domain is SQTIHQWPATLVQPVGSPLSLECTVEGTSNPNLYWYRQAAGRGLQLLFYSVGIGQISSEVPQNLSASRPQDRQFILSSKKLLLSDSGFYLCAWSVGGQGYTFGSGTRLTVV.

The chain is built from TRBV5-1 and TRBJ1-1, with D tentatively TRBD1 (5 bases). The CDR3 sequence is 15 residues long. Germline loops: CDR1 SGHRS, CDR2 YFSETQ. The V gene lost 1 base and the J gene lost 4 bases, with 14 bases spanning the gap. Here the CDR3 DNA reads TGCGCCAGCAGCTTGTTCGCCAGGGCGAGCACTGAAGCTTTCTTT. This sequence encodes CASSLFARASTEAFF.

The genes are TRBV30 and TRBJ1-5; the match to TRBD1 covers 8 bases. This CDR3 region has 15 residues. Germline CDR1 GTSNPN, CDR2 SVGIG (reference sequence). The V segment lost 0 bases and the J segment 7 bases; nucleotides outside the gene matches: 8. CDR3 residues: CAWSVQDREGQPQHF. The CDR3 nucleotides are TGTGCCTGGAGTGTACAGGACAGGGAGGGACAGCCCCAGCATTTT.

The chain couples TRBV15 to TRBJ2-7; maybe TRBD2 (6 bases). Germline V CDR1 and CDR2: LNHNV, YYDKDF (reference sequence). The V gene lost 5 bases and the J gene lost 3 bases, with 17 bases spanning the gap. This CDR3 has 15 amino acids. The CDR3 region is CATSSGTGLYYEQYF. In nucleotides, the CDR3 is TGTGCCACCAGCTCTGGAACGGGACTTTACTACGAGCAGTACTTC. Supplemented by reference TRBV15 and TRBJ2-7, the full variable domain reads DAMVIQNPRYQVTQFGKPVTLSCSQTLNHNVMYWYQQKSSQAPKLLFHYYDKDFNNEADTPDNFQSRRPNTSFCFLDIRSPGLGDTAMYLCATSSGTGLYYEQYFGPGTRLTVT.

V is TRBV7-2 and J is TRBJ2-3; D is uncertain. The length of the CDR3 is 12 residues. Trimming shortened V by 1 base and J by 7 bases, and 6 bases separated the two germline ends. CDR1 is SGHTA and CDR2 is FQGNSA in the germline V gene. The CDR3 bases are TGTGCCAGCAGCTTAGGGTTGAATACGCAGTATTTT. This gives the protein CASSLGLNTQYF.

The chain recombines TRBV9 with TRBJ2-3, with a weak D call TRBD1 (5 bases). This CDR3 spans 14 amino acids. V dropped 4 bases and J dropped 2 bases, with 11 bases sitting between them. Germline V gene lookup returns CDR1 SGDLS and CDR2 YYNGEE. CDR3 nucleotides: TGTGCCAGCAGCCCCCGGACAAACACAGATACGCAGTATTTT. Amino acids: CASSPRTNTDTQYF. The complete variable domain, with remaining parts taken from reference TRBV9 and TRBJ2-3, reads DSGVTQTPKHLITATGQRVTLRCSPRSGDLSVYWYQQSLDQGLQFLIQYYNGEERAKGNILERFSAQQFPDLHSELNLSSLELGDSALYFCASSPRTNTDTQYFGPGTRLTVL.

V gene TRBV4-1 combines with J gene TRBJ1-3; D is unresolved. Germline CDR1 and CDR2: MGHRA and YSYEKL. This CDR3 is built from 19 residues. V lost 1 base, J lost 0 bases, and 19 bases lay in between. The CDR3, as DNA: TGCGCCAGCAGCCAAGGTCGAGCCAGGCGGTTGAGCTCTGGAAACACCATATATTTT. This sequence encodes CASSQGRARRLSSGNTIYF.